This T cell receptor beta chain was retrieved from a study of T cell repertoires in ileal Crohn's disease. TCRdb's table, derived via immunoSEQ multiplex PCR, lists solely in-frame clones and lacks some. The sample includes some 15,000 clones, about 82% of them seen just once. This clone was found once. The sequence was obtained from an adult with Crohn's disease. The sample was ileal tissue.

The CDR3 sequence: CASSSPTPWGTGYRDGYTF. The CDR3 nucleotides are TGTGCCAGCAGTTCCCCTACCCCCTGGGGGACAGGGTACCGCGATGGCTACACCTTC. This chain connects TRBV5-4 to TRBJ1-2; TRBD1 agrees at 9 bases. After removal of 5 bases from V and 6 bases from J, the junction contained 23 bases not matched to a gene. The CDR3 covers 19 residues. The germline V gene has CDR1 SGHNT and CDR2 YYREEE (reference sequence).